The following is a T cell receptor (beta chain) sequence with its context. Its specificity is unknown. The record originates from a study of T cell repertoires in cytomegalovirus infection. Study-wide findings and caveats: The study identified carriers of CMV plus the relevant HLA from cumulative public TCR beta family frequency. HLA-C-restricted CMV-specific TCR beta clonotypes were dominant in the ex vivo response.

TCRdb fed the reads into MiXCR, producing one record per CDR3 protein. Here the sample spans around 900,000 distinct CDR3 sequences, 30% to 40% being singletons. Germline V gives CDR1 SQVTM, CDR2 ANQGSEA. The CDR3 spans 15 residues. V gave up 7 bases and J gave up 4 bases, with 22 bases separating them. This clonotype originated in a human donor in good health (CMV status not recorded). Some clones in this sample may be carry-over from other donors' samples. Sequencing was performed on cultured CD8+ T cells from PBMCs, taken from culture after CMV antigen stimulation. J is TRBJ1-1 and V is TRBV29-1; D uncertain. The DNA for the CDR3 is TGCAGCGCACACCCATTTGGGGTAAAGGTCACTGAAGCTTTCTTT. This encodes CSAHPFGVKVTEAFF.